The rows below give T cell receptor beta chains drawn from one sample of a study of T cells in Graves' hyperthyroidism and ophthalmopathy. TCRdb re-called the multiplex PCR reads with MiXCR, one entry per CDR3 protein. The profile shows under 400,000 distinct CDR3 sequences, over 11% of them singletons. Material: blood. These TCRs come from a woman between 55 and 75 years old with Graves' hyperthyroidism. CDR3s include the opening cysteine and the closing phenylalanine or tryptophan. The order of the fields is J gene, D gene, clone size, V gene, CDR3 protein, CDR3 DNA. D genes are given only for firm matches. Clone size is shown for a subset of rows, as once, few, many or a class of expanded clone.

j_call: TRBJ2-1; d_call: TRBD1; clone_size: few; v_call: TRBV12-3/TRBV12-4; cdr3_aa: CASSGQGAWNEQFF; cdr3_nt: TGTGCCAGCAGCGGACAGGGGGCCTGGAATGAGCAGTTCTTC
j_call: TRBJ2-4; d_call: NA; clone_size: NA; v_call: TRBV11-2; cdr3_aa: CASSLRGEPGGFQYF; cdr3_nt: TGTGCCAGCAGCTTAAGGGGGGAGCCCGGGGGGTTTCAGTACTTC
j_call: TRBJ2-1; d_call: TRBD2; clone_size: few; v_call: TRBV9; cdr3_aa: CASSIKPGTSGRPIYNEQFF; cdr3_nt: TGTGCCAGCAGCATTAAGCCCGGGACTAGCGGGAGGCCGATCTACAATGAGCAGTTCTTC
j_call: TRBJ2-1; d_call: NA; clone_size: few; v_call: TRBV4-1; cdr3_aa: CASSQIASLNSSYNEQFF; cdr3_nt: TGCGCCAGCAGCCAAATAGCGTCCCTCAATAGCTCCTACAATGAGCAGTTCTTC
j_call: TRBJ1-1; d_call: NA; clone_size: many; v_call: TRBV3-1; cdr3_aa: CASSQEGRPTEAFF; cdr3_nt: TGTGCCAGCAGCCAAGAAGGCCGACCCACTGAAGCTTTCTTT
j_call: TRBJ1-1; d_call: NA; clone_size: many; v_call: TRBV27; cdr3_aa: CASSLQGRNTEAFF; cdr3_nt: TGTGCCAGCAGTTTACAGGGCAGGAACACTGAAGCTTTCTTT
j_call: TRBJ1-2; d_call: NA; clone_size: many; v_call: TRBV7-2; cdr3_aa: CASSPLDGIPYGYTF; cdr3_nt: TGTGCCAGCAGCCCTTTAGACGGGATCCCCTATGGCTACACCTTC
j_call: TRBJ1-1; d_call: TRBD1; clone_size: NA; v_call: TRBV18; cdr3_aa: CASSTTGGQNTEAFF; cdr3_nt: TGTGCCAGCTCAACCACAGGGGGCCAGAACACTGAAGCTTTCTTT
j_call: TRBJ1-4; d_call: TRBD1; clone_size: many; v_call: TRBV27; cdr3_aa: CASKTFLGTEENKKLFF; cdr3_nt: TGTGCCAGCAAAACGTTTCTGGGGACAGAAGAGAACAAAAAACTGTTTTTT
j_call: TRBJ1-1; d_call: TRBD1; clone_size: NA; v_call: TRBV12-3/TRBV12-4; cdr3_aa: CASSRRQGSNTEAFF; cdr3_nt: TGTGCCAGCAGTCGACGACAGGGCTCCAACACTGAAGCTTTCTTT
j_call: TRBJ2-2; d_call: NA; clone_size: few; v_call: TRBV6-1; cdr3_aa: CASRAPGAGELFF; cdr3_nt: TGTGCCAGCAGGGCCCCAGGGGCCGGGGAGCTGTTTTTT
j_call: TRBJ2-5; d_call: NA; clone_size: NA; v_call: TRBV27; cdr3_aa: CASRDPSETQYF; cdr3_nt: TGTGCCAGCAGAGACCCCAGTGAGACCCAGTACTTC
j_call: TRBJ2-5; d_call: NA; clone_size: many; v_call: TRBV2; cdr3_aa: CASNRGAQPTIAETQYF; cdr3_nt: TGTGCCAGCAATCGGGGGGCCCAACCAACTATAGCGGAGACCCAGTACTTC
j_call: TRBJ1-2; d_call: TRBD1; clone_size: few; v_call: TRBV5-8; cdr3_aa: CASSIHRGRIYNYGYTF; cdr3_nt: TGTGCCAGCAGCATCCACAGGGGGCGAATCTATAACTATGGCTACACCTTC
j_call: TRBJ2-2; d_call: TRBD1; clone_size: many; v_call: TRBV28; cdr3_aa: CASSGTGSTGELFF; cdr3_nt: TGTGCCAGCAGTGGGACAGGGAGTACCGGGGAGCTGTTTTTT
j_call: TRBJ2-3; d_call: NA; clone_size: many; v_call: TRBV10-3; cdr3_aa: CAINRTPRDTQYF; cdr3_nt: TGTGCCATCAACCGGACACCACGGGATACGCAGTATTTT
j_call: TRBJ1-2; d_call: NA; clone_size: many; v_call: TRBV29-1; cdr3_aa: CSSDGGRRAYGYTF; cdr3_nt: TGCAGCTCCGACGGAGGGAGAAGGGCCTATGGCTACACCTTC
j_call: TRBJ2-7; d_call: NA; clone_size: many; v_call: TRBV10-3; cdr3_aa: CAISESRGYEQYF; cdr3_nt: TGTGCCATCAGTGAGTCTCGGGGGTACGAGCAGTACTTC
j_call: TRBJ2-2; d_call: TRBD2; clone_size: NA; v_call: TRBV7-9; cdr3_aa: CASRLPSGSWNTGELFF; cdr3_nt: TGTGCCAGCAGACTACCTAGCGGGAGTTGGAACACCGGGGAGCTGTTTTTT
j_call: TRBJ2-5; d_call: TRBD2; clone_size: many; v_call: TRBV2; cdr3_aa: CASSEGLAGKEGAQETQYF; cdr3_nt: TGTGCCAGCAGTGAAGGACTAGCGGGAAAGGAGGGGGCACAAGAGACCCAGTACTTC
j_call: TRBJ2-4; d_call: TRBD1; clone_size: NA; v_call: TRBV28; cdr3_aa: CASSPTGALNTQYF; cdr3_nt: TGTGCCAGCAGTCCGACAGGGGCTCTTAACACTCAGTACTTC
j_call: TRBJ2-2; d_call: TRBD1; clone_size: NA; v_call: TRBV12-3/TRBV12-4; cdr3_aa: CASSPARQGTNTGELFF; cdr3_nt: TGTGCCAGCAGTCCCGCCAGACAGGGAACGAACACCGGGGAGCTGTTTTTT
j_call: TRBJ2-7; d_call: NA; clone_size: many; v_call: TRBV12-5; cdr3_aa: CASGLDYEQYF; cdr3_nt: TGTGCTAGTGGTTTGGACTACGAGCAGTACTTC
j_call: TRBJ2-3; d_call: TRBD1; clone_size: many; v_call: TRBV6-1; cdr3_aa: CATQRRTGVTDTQYF; cdr3_nt: TGTGCCACCCAACGACGGACAGGGGTCACAGATACGCAGTATTTT
j_call: TRBJ2-5; d_call: NA; clone_size: few; v_call: TRBV6-5; cdr3_aa: CASSYSVKETQYF; cdr3_nt: TGTGCCAGCAGTTACTCTGTCAAGGAGACCCAGTACTTC
j_call: TRBJ2-1; d_call: NA; clone_size: many; v_call: TRBV12-3/TRBV12-4; cdr3_aa: CASSLNRFDEQFF; cdr3_nt: TGTGCCAGCAGTTTAAATAGGTTCGATGAGCAGTTCTTC
j_call: TRBJ2-3; d_call: TRBD2; clone_size: many; v_call: TRBV20-1; cdr3_aa: CSARDLAGLIDTQYF; cdr3_nt: TGCAGTGCTAGAGATCTAGCGGGGCTCATAGATACGCAGTATTTT
j_call: TRBJ1-4; d_call: TRBD1; clone_size: few; v_call: TRBV28; cdr3_aa: CASSPGTGRRLFF; cdr3_nt: TGTGCCAGCAGTCCTGGGACAGGCAGGCGACTGTTTTTT
j_call: TRBJ2-1; d_call: NA; clone_size: few; v_call: TRBV2; cdr3_aa: CASELGVGNNEQFF; cdr3_nt: TGTGCCAGCGAGCTGGGAGTGGGGAACAATGAGCAGTTCTTC
j_call: TRBJ2-1; d_call: TRBD1; clone_size: many; v_call: TRBV7-9; cdr3_aa: CASSLLTGDEQFF; cdr3_nt: TGTGCCAGCAGCCTACTTACAGGGGATGAGCAGTTCTTC
j_call: TRBJ2-1; d_call: TRBD2; clone_size: many; v_call: TRBV27; cdr3_aa: CASSLRQAGSYYNEQFF; cdr3_nt: TGTGCCAGCAGTCTACGGCAAGCGGGGAGCTATTACAATGAGCAGTTCTTC
j_call: TRBJ1-1; d_call: NA; clone_size: NA; v_call: TRBV20-1; cdr3_aa: CSARRGNTEAFF; cdr3_nt: TGCAGTGCTAGACGGGGGAACACTGAAGCTTTCTTT
j_call: TRBJ2-1; d_call: NA; clone_size: NA; v_call: TRBV14; cdr3_aa: CASSRTYTMSYNEQFF; cdr3_nt: TGTGCCAGCAGCCGAACTTATACCATGTCCTACAATGAGCAGTTCTTC
j_call: TRBJ2-7; d_call: NA; clone_size: many; v_call: TRBV10-3; cdr3_aa: CATRHLDSYEQYF; cdr3_nt: TGTGCCACCCGACACCTAGACTCCTACGAGCAGTACTTC
j_call: TRBJ2-5; d_call: NA; clone_size: NA; v_call: TRBV11-2; cdr3_aa: CASRMNEETQYF; cdr3_nt: TGTGCCAGCAGAATGAACGAAGAGACCCAGTACTTC
j_call: TRBJ1-4; d_call: NA; clone_size: few; v_call: TRBV4-2; cdr3_aa: CASSQLGQGVNEKLFF; cdr3_nt: TGTGCCAGCAGCCAGCTAGGCCAGGGTGTCAATGAAAAACTGTTTTTT
j_call: TRBJ2-5; d_call: TRBD2; clone_size: NA; v_call: TRBV25-1; cdr3_aa: CASSASGGRETQYF; cdr3_nt: TGTGCCAGCAGTGCCTCGGGAGGCAGGGAGACCCAGTACTTC
j_call: TRBJ2-3; d_call: TRBD2; clone_size: NA; v_call: TRBV19; cdr3_aa: CASRGLGIDTQYF; cdr3_nt: TGTGCCAGTCGGGGACTAGGAATCGATACGCAGTATTTT
j_call: TRBJ2-1; d_call: TRBD2; clone_size: few; v_call: TRBV20-1; cdr3_aa: CSAKGGGSGRALGEQFF; cdr3_nt: TGCAGTGCTAAAGGGGGGGGTAGCGGGAGGGCCCTCGGTGAGCAGTTCTTC